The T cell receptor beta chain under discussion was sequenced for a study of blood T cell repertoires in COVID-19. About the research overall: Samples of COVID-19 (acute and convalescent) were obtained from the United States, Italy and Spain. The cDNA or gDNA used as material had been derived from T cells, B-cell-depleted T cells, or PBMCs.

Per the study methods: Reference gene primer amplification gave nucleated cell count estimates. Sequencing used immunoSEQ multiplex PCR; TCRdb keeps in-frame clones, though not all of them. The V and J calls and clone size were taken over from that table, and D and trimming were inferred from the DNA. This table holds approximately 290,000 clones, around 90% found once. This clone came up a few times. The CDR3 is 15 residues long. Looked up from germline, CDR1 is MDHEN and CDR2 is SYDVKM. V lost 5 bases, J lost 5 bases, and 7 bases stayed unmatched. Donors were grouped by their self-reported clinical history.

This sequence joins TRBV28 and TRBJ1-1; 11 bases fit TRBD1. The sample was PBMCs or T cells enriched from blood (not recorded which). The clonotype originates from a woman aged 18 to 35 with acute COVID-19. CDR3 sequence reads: CASSAGQGAHTEAFF. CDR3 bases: TGTGCCAGCAGTGCCGGACAGGGGGCGCATACTGAAGCTTTCTTT. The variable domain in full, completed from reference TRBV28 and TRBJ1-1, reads DVKVTQSSRYLVKRTGEKVFLECVQDMDHENMFWYRQDPGLGLRLIYFSYDVKMKEKGDIPEGYSVSREKKERFSLILESASTNQTSMYLCASSAGQGAHTEAFFGQGTRLTVV.